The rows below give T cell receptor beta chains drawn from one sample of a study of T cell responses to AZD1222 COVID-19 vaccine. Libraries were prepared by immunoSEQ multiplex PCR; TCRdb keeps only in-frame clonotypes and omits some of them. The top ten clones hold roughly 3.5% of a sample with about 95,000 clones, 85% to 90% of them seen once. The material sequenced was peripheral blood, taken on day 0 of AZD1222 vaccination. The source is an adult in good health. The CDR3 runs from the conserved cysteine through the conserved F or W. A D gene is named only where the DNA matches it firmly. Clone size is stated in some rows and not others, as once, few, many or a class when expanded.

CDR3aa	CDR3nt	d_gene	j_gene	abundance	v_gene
CASSQQGTDTQYF	TGCGCCAGCAGCCAACAGGGCACAGATACGCAGTATTTT	.	TRBJ2-3	once	TRBV4-1
CASSEAQGVRGYTF	TGTGCCAGCAGTGAGGCTCAGGGCGTCCGCGGCTACACCTTC	.	TRBJ1-2	.	TRBV2
CASLSGTGGYQPQHF	TGTGCCAGCTTGTCCGGGACAGGGGGATATCAGCCCCAGCATTTT	TRBD1	TRBJ1-5	few	TRBV2
CAGTATVTNEKLFF	TGTGCCGGGACAGCTACCGTTACTAATGAAAAACTGTTTTTT	TRBD1	TRBJ1-4	.	TRBV30
CAISESGGAVGNQPQHF	TGTGCCATCAGTGAGTCAGGGGGCGCGGTGGGCAATCAGCCCCAGCATTTT	TRBD1	TRBJ1-5	.	TRBV10-3
CASSLGTGGNSPLHF	TGTGCCAGCAGTTTAGGGACAGGGGGAAACTCACCCCTCCACTTT	TRBD1	TRBJ1-6	.	TRBV27
CASRHGQGARNNYGYTF	TGTGCCAGCAGACATGGACAGGGGGCAAGAAATAACTATGGCTACACCTTC	TRBD1	TRBJ1-2	.	TRBV11-2
CAIKWGDYGYTF	TGTGCCATCAAGTGGGGGGACTATGGCTACACCTTC	.	TRBJ1-2	few	TRBV10-3
CASILQRDRTYEQYF	TGTGCCAGCATCCTGCAGCGGGACAGGACCTACGAGCAGTACTTC	.	TRBJ2-7	.	TRBV28
CASSKVGPTWPRDRGFNIEKYF	TGTGCCAGCAGCAAAGTAGGCCCCACCTGGCCCAGGGACAGGGGTTTTAATATTGAGAAGTATTTT	.	TRBJ2-3	.	TRBV21-1
CASSPRDTSSYNSPLHF	TGTGCCAGCAGCCCGCGGGACACGAGCTCCTATAATTCACCCCTCCACTTT	.	TRBJ1-6	.	TRBV7-8
CASSDPERGGVNTQYF	TGTGCCAGCAGTGACCCCGAGCGGGGGGGCGTCAATACGCAGTATTTT	TRBD2	TRBJ2-3	.	TRBV25-1
CASSQDKGYSETQYF	TGTGCCAGCAGCCAAGATAAAGGGTACTCGGAGACCCAGTACTTC	.	TRBJ2-5	.	TRBV3-1/TRBV3-2
CASSLTGGNTEAFF	TGTGCCAGCAGCTTAACAGGGGGCAACACTGAAGCTTTCTTT	TRBD1	TRBJ1-1	.	TRBV7-3